This is a list of T cell receptor beta chains from one sample in a study of T-cell memory formation after mild COVID-19. One entry per CDR3 protein results from TCRdb running MiXCR on the 5' RACE reads. The sample lists 100,000 to 150,000 distinct CDR3 sequences; over 15% were seen once. Sequencing was performed on PBMCs or a T cell subset sorted from them (not recorded which). The origin of the receptors is a man aged 18 to 35 who had mild COVID-19 (a few samples of this study predate the infection). Cell type and time point are not known. Each CDR3 is given with its conserved first and last residue. A D gene is named only where the DNA matches it firmly. Some rows mark clone size as missing; the rest say once, few, many or name a class of expanded clone.

J: TRBJ2-5
V: TRBV12-3/TRBV12-4
size: -
D: -
DNA: TGTGCCAGCAGCTCGCAAACTAGAGGTCAGACCCAGTACTTC
CDR3: CASSSQTRGQTQYF

J: TRBJ2-3
V: TRBV24-1
size: few
D: -
DNA: TGTGCCACCAGAGACAGGAACACAGATACGCAGTATTTT
CDR3: CATRDRNTDTQYF

J: TRBJ2-3
V: TRBV4-3
size: few
D: -
DNA: TGCGCCAGCAGCCAAGTGACGGTTATAGATACGCAGTATTTT
CDR3: CASSQVTVIDTQYF

J: TRBJ2-7
V: TRBV6-2/TRBV6-3
size: once
D: -
DNA: TGTGCCAGCAGTTACTCGCTGGACTTGGAATGGTACTTC
CDR3: CASSYSLDLEWYF

J: TRBJ2-5
V: TRBV20-1
size: many
D: -
DNA: TGCAGTGCCTTTATCCGGGGAGGAGAGACCCAGTACTTC
CDR3: CSAFIRGGETQYF

J: TRBJ1-2
V: TRBV5-1
size: few
D: TRBD1
DNA: TGCGCCAGCAGCCCGGGGACAGCCTCTAACTATGGCTACACCTTC
CDR3: CASSPGTASNYGYTF

J: TRBJ2-4
V: TRBV7-2
size: few
D: TRBD2
DNA: TGTGCCAGCAGGGACGCGGGGGTGAACAAAAACATTCAGTACTTC
CDR3: CASRDAGVNKNIQYF

J: TRBJ2-1
V: TRBV7-3
size: -
D: TRBD2
DNA: TGTGCCAGCAGCTTAGTGAGCGGGGGCTTCCTTAATGAGCAGTTCTTC
CDR3: CASSLVSGGFLNEQFF

J: TRBJ1-1
V: TRBV20-1
size: -
D: -
DNA: TGCAGTGCCCGGGCGCGGGTGGGGAACACTGAAGCTTTCTTT
CDR3: CSARARVGNTEAFF

J: TRBJ1-2
V: TRBV20-1
size: many
D: -
DNA: TGCAGTGCCATGGGAGGTGGGAACTATGGCTACACCTTC
CDR3: CSAMGGGNYGYTF

J: TRBJ2-1
V: TRBV7-3
size: -
D: TRBD1
DNA: TGTGCCAGCAGCCCGGGACAGGGTAATTACAATGAGCAGTTCTTC
CDR3: CASSPGQGNYNEQFF

J: TRBJ1-2
V: TRBV7-9
size: few
D: -
DNA: TGTGCCAGCAGCCCCCGTGGGGCCGATGGCTACACCTTC
CDR3: CASSPRGADGYTF

J: TRBJ2-2
V: TRBV7-9
size: -
D: -
DNA: TGTGCCAGCAGCCTACTGAGACAGAACCCGAACACCGGGGAGCTGTTTTTT
CDR3: CASSLLRQNPNTGELFF

J: TRBJ2-5
V: TRBV9
size: -
D: -
DNA: TGTGCCAGCAGCGTAGCTCCTGGCCCCTCATGGGCCCAGTACTTC
CDR3: CASSVAPGPSWAQYF

J: TRBJ2-1
V: TRBV9
size: few
D: -
DNA: TGTGCCAGCAGCTCCAGTAGCGGTTCCTACAATGAGCAGTTCTTC
CDR3: CASSSSSGSYNEQFF

J: TRBJ2-1
V: TRBV4-3
size: few
D: -
DNA: TGCGCCAGCAGCCAAGAAGTTTGGAGTGAGCAGTTCTTC
CDR3: CASSQEVWSEQFF

J: TRBJ2-7
V: TRBV29-1
size: -
D: TRBD2
DNA: TGCAGCGTTGGCAGTAGCGGGAGGACGGGGGAGCAGTACTTC
CDR3: CSVGSSGRTGEQYF

J: TRBJ2-4
V: TRBV4-2
size: few
D: -
DNA: TGTGCCAGCAGCCAAGATCTGAGTGTTTATCAGGGAAACATTCAGTACTTC
CDR3: CASSQDLSVYQGNIQYF

J: TRBJ1-2
V: TRBV6-6
size: few
D: TRBD1
DNA: TGTGCCAGCAGTTACTTGCGGGACAGGGGGCGGGTAGATAACTATGGCTACACCTTC
CDR3: CASSYLRDRGRVDNYGYTF

J: TRBJ2-3
V: TRBV12-3/TRBV12-4
size: -
D: -
DNA: TGTGCCAGCAGTTTTACTTCGGGGGCAGATACGCAGTATTTT
CDR3: CASSFTSGADTQYF

J: TRBJ2-5
V: TRBV5-1
size: -
D: TRBD2
DNA: TGCGCCAGCAGTGACAAGCGGGGGGCTCAAGAGACCCAGTACTTC
CDR3: CASSDKRGAQETQYF

J: TRBJ2-7
V: TRBV12-3/TRBV12-4
size: many
D: -
DNA: TGTGCCAGCAGACCGGGACAAGGCTACGAGCAGTACTTC
CDR3: CASRPGQGYEQYF

J: TRBJ1-1
V: TRBV29-1
size: many
D: -
DNA: TGCAGCGTTGCACCGGGTTGGGGGATGAACACTGAAGCTTTCTTT
CDR3: CSVAPGWGMNTEAFF

J: TRBJ1-2
V: TRBV29-1
size: -
D: TRBD1
DNA: TGCAGCGTAGCCTGGACAGGGGGCTATGGCTACACCTTC
CDR3: CSVAWTGGYGYTF

J: TRBJ1-2
V: TRBV3-1
size: few
D: -
DNA: TGTGCCAGCAGCCCCCAAAGAACGGGAGTCTATGGCTACACCTTC
CDR3: CASSPQRTGVYGYTF

J: TRBJ1-2
V: TRBV28
size: few
D: TRBD1
DNA: TGTGCCAGCAGTTTAAGGGACAGGGGAATGGGCTACACCTTC
CDR3: CASSLRDRGMGYTF

J: TRBJ1-5
V: TRBV7-2
size: -
D: TRBD1
DNA: TGTGCCAGCAGCCTGACAGGGGGGAAGAGCAATCAGCCCCAGCATTTT
CDR3: CASSLTGGKSNQPQHF

J: TRBJ2-5
V: TRBV29-1
size: -
D: -
DNA: TGCAGCGTTGAAGTCGACAGGGCGGGGGAGACCCAGTACTTC
CDR3: CSVEVDRAGETQYF

J: TRBJ2-6
V: TRBV24-1
size: -
D: -
DNA: TGTGCCACCAGTGATTTGGAACACTCGAGTGGGGCCAACGTCCTGACTTTC
CDR3: CATSDLEHSSGANVLTF

J: TRBJ2-1
V: TRBV7-3
size: -
D: TRBD2
DNA: TGTGCCAGCAGCCAAACGGGGGGGCTCTACAATGAGCAGTTCTTC
CDR3: CASSQTGGLYNEQFF

J: TRBJ2-1
V: TRBV5-1
size: few
D: -
DNA: TGCGCCAGCAGCTTGACGACTAGTACTAAGGGTGAGCAGTTCTTC
CDR3: CASSLTTSTKGEQFF

J: TRBJ2-1
V: TRBV5-5
size: -
D: -
DNA: TGTGCCAGCAGCTCAGTGGGGGACTTTGAGCAGTTCTTC
CDR3: CASSSVGDFEQFF

J: TRBJ2-5
V: TRBV7-2
size: -
D: -
DNA: TGTGCCAGCAGTCGGCGGGGACTCCAAGAGACCCAGTACTTC
CDR3: CASSRRGLQETQYF

J: TRBJ1-2
V: TRBV7-9
size: few
D: TRBD1
DNA: TGTGCCAGCACCCCCGGGACAGGCTATGGCTACACCTTC
CDR3: CASTPGTGYGYTF

J: TRBJ1-1
V: TRBV28
size: -
D: -
DNA: TGTGCCAGCCGTCGCACACAGACTGAAGCTTTCTTT
CDR3: CASRRTQTEAFF

J: TRBJ2-7
V: TRBV12-5
size: few
D: -
DNA: TGTGCTTGCCAGGAGAGGGCGGGGAGCGAGCAGTACTTC
CDR3: CACQERAGSEQYF

J: TRBJ2-1
V: TRBV7-8
size: -
D: TRBD1
DNA: TGTGCCAGCAGCTCAACGACAGGGTTGGGATTTGAGCAGTTCTTC
CDR3: CASSSTTGLGFEQFF

J: TRBJ2-2
V: TRBV12-3/TRBV12-4
size: -
D: -
DNA: TGTGCCAGCAGCTCACAGGGAACCGGGGAGCTGTTTTTT
CDR3: CASSSQGTGELFF

J: TRBJ2-1
V: TRBV7-2
size: -
D: -
DNA: TGTGCCAGTTCCCCTTTGGGACTGACGTACAATGAGCAGTTCTTC
CDR3: CASSPLGLTYNEQFF

J: TRBJ1-6
V: TRBV9
size: few
D: TRBD1
DNA: TGTGCCAGCAGCGTTGGGACAGGCCCCCAATCCCTCCACTTT
CDR3: CASSVGTGPQSLHF

J: TRBJ1-4
V: TRBV18
size: -
D: -
DNA: TGTGCCAGCTCACTTTTGCAGGGTGTCGATGAAAAACTGTTTTTT
CDR3: CASSLLQGVDEKLFF

J: TRBJ1-2
V: TRBV7-3
size: -
D: -
DNA: TGTGCCAGCAGCCCCGTAGGGCAGGCCTATGGCTACACCTTC
CDR3: CASSPVGQAYGYTF

J: TRBJ1-1
V: TRBV11-2
size: few
D: -
DNA: TGTGCCAGCAGCTTAGGCAGGGACACTGAAGCTTTCTTT
CDR3: CASSLGRDTEAFF

J: TRBJ1-2
V: TRBV30
size: few
D: -
DNA: TGTGCCTGGAGTCAAGTAGACTATGGCTACACCTTC
CDR3: CAWSQVDYGYTF

J: TRBJ2-4
V: TRBV7-2
size: -
D: TRBD2
DNA: TGTGCCAGCAGCTTTCTAGCGGGGGGGCTTGACAAAAACATTCAGTACTTC
CDR3: CASSFLAGGLDKNIQYF

J: TRBJ1-2
V: TRBV6-1
size: few
D: -
DNA: TGTGCCAGCAGTGAAACGGGGTATGGCTACACCTTC
CDR3: CASSETGYGYTF

J: TRBJ1-2
V: TRBV29-1
size: -
D: TRBD1
DNA: TGCAGCGTTGCCGGACAGGGAATTTATGGCTACACCTTC
CDR3: CSVAGQGIYGYTF

J: TRBJ2-1
V: TRBV3-1
size: -
D: -
DNA: TGTGCCAGCAGCCACGGACGAGGTGGTGAGCAGTTCTTC
CDR3: CASSHGRGGEQFF

J: TRBJ2-3
V: TRBV21-1
size: few
D: -
DNA: TGTGCCAGCAGCACCCGGGACAGGGGTCCAAATACGCAGTATTTT
CDR3: CASSTRDRGPNTQYF

J: TRBJ1-4
V: TRBV20-1
size: -
D: -
DNA: TGCAGTGCTAGCAGGACTAATGAAAAACTGTTTTTT
CDR3: CSASRTNEKLFF

J: TRBJ2-3
V: TRBV27
size: few
D: TRBD2
DNA: TGTGCCAGCACGCCCTGGAACGGGGGGGCGGAAAGCACAGATACGCAGTATTTT
CDR3: CASTPWNGGAESTDTQYF

J: TRBJ2-3
V: TRBV4-1
size: few
D: TRBD2
DNA: TGCGCCAGCAGCCAACTCCTAGCGGGGGGGACAGATACGCAGTATTTT
CDR3: CASSQLLAGGTDTQYF

J: TRBJ1-2
V: TRBV7-8
size: -
D: TRBD1
DNA: TGTGCCAGCAGCCTAGTGGGGACAGGTGATGGCTACACCTTC
CDR3: CASSLVGTGDGYTF

J: TRBJ1-6
V: TRBV4-3
size: -
D: -
DNA: TGCGCCAGCAGCCAAGAAACGAATTCACCCCTCCACTTT
CDR3: CASSQETNSPLHF

J: TRBJ1-1
V: TRBV4-2
size: few
D: -
DNA: TGTGCCAGCAGCCAAGATAACAGGGACCCTGAAGCTTTCTTT
CDR3: CASSQDNRDPEAFF

J: TRBJ1-6
V: TRBV7-2
size: few
D: -
DNA: TGTGCCAGCAGAGATGGGGGTCGGAGCTCACCCCTCCACTTT
CDR3: CASRDGGRSSPLHF

J: TRBJ1-2
V: TRBV4-3
size: -
D: -
DNA: TGCGCCAGCAGCCAAGATATGAGGGGACGTGGCTACACCTTC
CDR3: CASSQDMRGRGYTF

J: TRBJ2-6
V: TRBV5-1
size: few
D: -
DNA: TGCGCCAGCAGCTTGGAAGCTGGGGCCAACGTCCTGACTTTC
CDR3: CASSLEAGANVLTF

J: TRBJ1-1
V: TRBV6-5
size: few
D: -
DNA: TGTGCCAGCGGTCCTGGCGAGGGGAACACTGAAGCTTTCTTT
CDR3: CASGPGEGNTEAFF